The source of this TCR beta chain is a study of cytotoxic CD8 clonotypes in ibrutinib-treated CLL. The wider study: Among the patients, 10 to 11 presented as relapsed/refractory and roughly 14 as treatment-naive; 17 to 18 showed unmutated IGHV.

General study findings and limits: Clonality correlated strongly with circulating CD8+ T cells and exceeded age-matched healthy donors at baseline. Once treatment began, public clonotypes, which were uncommon, contracted or stayed stable. Having risen at ibrutinib response, clonality had fallen back toward baseline by progression.

Libraries were prepared by immunoSEQ multiplex PCR; TCRdb keeps only in-frame clonotypes and omits some of them. Of roughly 150,000 clones in the sample, 70% to 90% were seen once. V lost 0 bases to trimming and J lost 5 bases, with 14 bases between them. Per germline, CDR1 MNHEY and CDR2 SMNVEV (reference sequence). The CDR3 is 15 amino acids. Points on this clone: Antigen unknown.

The V and J genes are TRBV27 and TRBJ2-7, with D perhaps TRBD1 (6 bases). This receptor was identified in a human donor with chronic lymphocytic leukemia. The specimen comprised PBMCs, sampled at disease progression, from a patient treated with ibrutinib. CDR3 amino acids: CASSLSRWGRNEQYF. CDR3 nucleotide sequence: TGTGCCAGCAGTTTATCGAGGTGGGGGCGTAACGAGCAGTACTTC.